This T cell receptor beta chain was obtained from a study of CD8 T cells in ankylosing spondylitis. The study's findings and limits: The study identified a TCR beta motif of about eight highly homologous variants that appeared characteristic of ankylosing spondylitis blood.

This clonotype came up a few times. Its antigen is undetermined. With 0 bases removed from V and 4 bases from J, the gap between germline ends came to 15 bases. The CDR3 extends over 16 amino acids. Germline assignment: CDR1 LGHNA and CDR2 YSLEER. A quantitative 5'-RACE method, one with molecular barcodes, was used to make TCR beta libraries. Using its own MiXCR run on the 5' RACE reads, TCRdb lists one record per CDR3 protein. The sample includes roughly 670,000 distinct CDR3 sequences, 19% of them seen just once. The sample taken for sequencing was blood, either unsorted or a sorted T cell fraction (not recorded which). This clonotype was obtained from a male donor with ankylosing spondylitis. This sequence joins TRBV4-3 and TRBJ1-1; no definite D call. CDR3 nucleotide sequence: TGCGCCAGCAGCCAAGATACCCGTGGGTGGGCCACTGAAGCTTTCTTT. This sequence encodes CASSQDTRGWATEAFF.